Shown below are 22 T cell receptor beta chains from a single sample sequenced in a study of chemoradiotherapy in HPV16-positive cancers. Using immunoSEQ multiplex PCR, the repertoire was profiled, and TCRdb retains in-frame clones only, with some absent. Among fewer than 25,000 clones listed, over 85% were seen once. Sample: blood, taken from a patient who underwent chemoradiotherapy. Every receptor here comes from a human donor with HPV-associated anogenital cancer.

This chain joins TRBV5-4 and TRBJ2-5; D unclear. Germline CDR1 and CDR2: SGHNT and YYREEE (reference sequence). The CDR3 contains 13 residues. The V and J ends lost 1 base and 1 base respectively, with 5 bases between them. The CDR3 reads CASSLWVQETQYF. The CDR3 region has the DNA TGTGCCAGCAGCTTGTGGGTCCAAGAGACCCAGTACTTC.

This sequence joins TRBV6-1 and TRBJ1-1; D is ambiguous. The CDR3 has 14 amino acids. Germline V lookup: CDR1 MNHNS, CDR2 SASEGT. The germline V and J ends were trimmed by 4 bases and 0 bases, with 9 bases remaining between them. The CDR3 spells CASSVGVLNTEAFF. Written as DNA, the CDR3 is TGTGCCAGCAGTGTTGGGGTTTTGAACACTGAAGCTTTCTTT.

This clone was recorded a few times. CDR3 DNA: TGCACCAGCAGCCAAGAAGGGGATAGACCTACCGCTGGAAACACCATATATTTT. Translation: CTSSQEGDRPTAGNTIYF. This chain uses TRBV1 with TRBJ1-3; the listed D gene, TRBD1, was not tested against the DNA. TRBV1 is described as a pseudogene. The CDR3 contains 18 residues.

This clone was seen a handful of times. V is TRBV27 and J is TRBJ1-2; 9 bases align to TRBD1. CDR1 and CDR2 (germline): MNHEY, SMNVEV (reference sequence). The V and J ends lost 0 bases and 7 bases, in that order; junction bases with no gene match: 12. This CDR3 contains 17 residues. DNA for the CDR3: TGTGCCAGCAGTTTATCCCCGCAAACAGGGGGCAGGGGTGGCTACACCTTC. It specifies CASSLSPQTGGRGGYTF.

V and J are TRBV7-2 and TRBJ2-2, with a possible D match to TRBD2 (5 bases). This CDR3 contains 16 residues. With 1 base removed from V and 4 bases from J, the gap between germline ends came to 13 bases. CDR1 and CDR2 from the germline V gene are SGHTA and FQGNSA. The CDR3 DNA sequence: TGTGCCAGCAGCTTAGGCCCCGGGGTCGGCACCGGGGAGCTGTTTTTT. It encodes CASSLGPGVGTGELFF. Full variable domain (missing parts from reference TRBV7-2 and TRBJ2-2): GAGVSQSPSNKVTEKGKDVELRCDPISGHTALYWYRQSLGQGLEFLIYFQGNSAPDKSGLPSDRFSAERTGGSVSTLTIQRTQQEDSAVYLCASSLGPGVGTGELFFGEGSRLTVL.

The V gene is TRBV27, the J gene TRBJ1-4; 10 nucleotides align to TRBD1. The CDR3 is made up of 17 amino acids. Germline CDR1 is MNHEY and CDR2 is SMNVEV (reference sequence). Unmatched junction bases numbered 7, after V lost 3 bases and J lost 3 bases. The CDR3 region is CASSFKGQGYPNEKLFF. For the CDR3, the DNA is TGTGCCAGCAGTTTTAAGGGACAGGGGTATCCTAATGAAAAACTGTTTTTT.

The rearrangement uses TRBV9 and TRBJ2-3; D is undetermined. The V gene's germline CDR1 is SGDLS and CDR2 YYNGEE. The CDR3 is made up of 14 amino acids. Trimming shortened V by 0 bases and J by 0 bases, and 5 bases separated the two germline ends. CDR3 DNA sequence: TGTGCCAGCAGCGTAGCCATAAGCACAGATACGCAGTATTTT. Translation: CASSVAISTDTQYF.

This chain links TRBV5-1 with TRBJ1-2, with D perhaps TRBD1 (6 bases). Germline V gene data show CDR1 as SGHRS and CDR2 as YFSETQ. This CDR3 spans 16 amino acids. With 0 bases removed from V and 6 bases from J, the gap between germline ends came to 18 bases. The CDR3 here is CASSLAVNREVDGYTF. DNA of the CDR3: TGCGCCAGCAGCTTGGCCGTAAACAGGGAAGTGGATGGCTACACCTTC.

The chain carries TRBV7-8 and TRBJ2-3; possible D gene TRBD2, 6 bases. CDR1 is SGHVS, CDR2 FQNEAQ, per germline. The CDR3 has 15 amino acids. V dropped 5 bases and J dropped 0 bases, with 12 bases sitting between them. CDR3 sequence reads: CASSPQRASTDTQYF. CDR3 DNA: TGTGCCAGCAGCCCCCAGCGGGCTAGCACAGATACGCAGTATTTT.

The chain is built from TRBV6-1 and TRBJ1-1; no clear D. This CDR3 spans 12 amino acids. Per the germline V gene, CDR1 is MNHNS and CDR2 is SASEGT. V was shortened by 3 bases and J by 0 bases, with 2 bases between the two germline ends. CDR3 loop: CASSEVNTEAFF. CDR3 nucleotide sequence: TGTGCCAGCAGTGAGGTGAACACTGAAGCTTTCTTT.

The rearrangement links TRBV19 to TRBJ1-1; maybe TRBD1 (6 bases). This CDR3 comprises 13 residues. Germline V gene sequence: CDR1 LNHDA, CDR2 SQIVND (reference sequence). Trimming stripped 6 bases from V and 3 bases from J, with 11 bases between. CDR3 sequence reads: CASRSSGDTEAFF. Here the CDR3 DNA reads TGTGCCAGTAGGTCATCAGGGGACACTGAAGCTTTCTTT.

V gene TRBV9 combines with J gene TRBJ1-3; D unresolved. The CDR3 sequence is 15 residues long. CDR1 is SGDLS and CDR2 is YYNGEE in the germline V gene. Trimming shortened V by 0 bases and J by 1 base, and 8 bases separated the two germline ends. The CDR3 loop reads CASSVGGMSGNTIYF. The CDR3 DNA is TGTGCCAGCAGCGTAGGGGGAATGTCTGGAAACACCATATATTTT.

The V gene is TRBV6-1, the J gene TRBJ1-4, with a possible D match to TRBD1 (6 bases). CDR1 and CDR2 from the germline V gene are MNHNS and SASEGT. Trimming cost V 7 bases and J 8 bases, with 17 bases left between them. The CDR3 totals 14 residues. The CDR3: CASTRWKGGEKLFF. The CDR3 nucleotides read TGTGCCAGCACCCGCTGGAAGGGGGGCGAAAAACTGTTTTTT.

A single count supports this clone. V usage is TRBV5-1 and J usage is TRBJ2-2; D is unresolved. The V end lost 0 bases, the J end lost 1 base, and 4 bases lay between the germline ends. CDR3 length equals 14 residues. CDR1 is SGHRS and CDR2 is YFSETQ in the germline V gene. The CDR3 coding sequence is TGCGCCAGCAGCTTGGGCCAGAACACCGGGGAGCTGTTTTTT. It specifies CASSLGQNTGELFF.

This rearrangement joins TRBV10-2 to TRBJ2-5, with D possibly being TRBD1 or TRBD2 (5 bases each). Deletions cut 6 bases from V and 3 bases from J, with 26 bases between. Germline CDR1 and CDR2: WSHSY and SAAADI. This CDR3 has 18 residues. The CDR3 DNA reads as TGCGCCAGCAGAAACCGGGGCAACAATGCCCGTGGAGAAGAGACCCAGTACTTC. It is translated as CASRNRGNNARGEETQYF.

The CDR3 reads CASSVGGGAQETQYF. CDR3 coding DNA: TGTGCCAGCAGCGTAGGGGGCGGGGCGCAAGAGACCCAGTACTTC. The J gene is TRBJ2-5, the V gene TRBV9; possible D gene TRBD2, 6 bases. Germline V gene sequence: CDR1 SGDLS, CDR2 YYNGEE. The CDR3 covers 15 residues. V dropped 0 bases and J dropped 2 bases, with 11 bases sitting between them.

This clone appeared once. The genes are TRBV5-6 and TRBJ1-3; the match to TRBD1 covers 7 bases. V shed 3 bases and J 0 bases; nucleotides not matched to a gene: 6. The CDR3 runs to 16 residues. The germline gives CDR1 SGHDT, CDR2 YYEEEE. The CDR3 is CASSSTGTYSGNTIYF. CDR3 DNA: TGTGCCAGCAGCTCGACAGGGACCTACTCTGGAAACACCATATATTTT.

The CDR3 reads CASSEPRGPSYEQYF. The CDR3, as DNA: TGTGCCAGCAGCGAACCTCGGGGGCCTTCCTACGAGCAGTACTTC. The genes are TRBV6-6 and TRBJ2-7; the D gene could be TRBD1 or TRBD2 (6 bases each). Deletions cut 6 bases from V and 1 base from J, with 16 bases between. Per germline, CDR1 MNHNY and CDR2 SVGAGI (reference sequence). The CDR3 totals 15 residues.

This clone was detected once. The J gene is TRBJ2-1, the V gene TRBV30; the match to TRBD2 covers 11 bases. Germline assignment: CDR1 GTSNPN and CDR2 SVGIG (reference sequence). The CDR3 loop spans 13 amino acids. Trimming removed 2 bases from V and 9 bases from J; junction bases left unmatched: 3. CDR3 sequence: CAWSYLAGGEQFF. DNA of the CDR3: TGTGCCTGGAGTTATCTAGCGGGGGGTGAGCAGTTCTTC.

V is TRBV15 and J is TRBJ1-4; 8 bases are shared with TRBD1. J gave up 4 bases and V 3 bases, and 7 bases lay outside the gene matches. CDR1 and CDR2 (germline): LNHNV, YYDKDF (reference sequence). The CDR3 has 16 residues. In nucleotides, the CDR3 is TGTGCCACCAGCAGTGTTTCAGGGGGCCTTAATGAAAAACTGTTTTTT. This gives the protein CATSSVSGGLNEKLFF. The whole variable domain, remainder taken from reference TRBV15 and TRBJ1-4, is DAMVIQNPRYQVTQFGKPVTLSCSQTLNHNVMYWYQQKSSQAPKLLFHYYDKDFNNEADTPDNFQSRRPNTSFCFLDIRSPGLGDTAMYLCATSSVSGGLNEKLFFGSGTQLSVL.

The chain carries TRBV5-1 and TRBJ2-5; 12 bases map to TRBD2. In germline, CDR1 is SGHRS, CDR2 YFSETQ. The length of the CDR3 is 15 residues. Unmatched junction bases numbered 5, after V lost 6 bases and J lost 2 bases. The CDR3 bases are TGCGCCAGCACCTCTAGCGGGGGGGTTCAAGAGACCCAGTACTTC. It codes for CASTSSGGVQETQYF.

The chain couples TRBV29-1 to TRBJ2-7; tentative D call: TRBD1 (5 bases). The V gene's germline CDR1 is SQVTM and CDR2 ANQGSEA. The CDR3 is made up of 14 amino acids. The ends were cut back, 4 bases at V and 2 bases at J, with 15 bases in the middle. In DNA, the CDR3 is TGCAGCGTTGCCTATAGGCAGGGTACCTACGAGCAGTACTTC. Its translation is CSVAYRQGTYEQYF.